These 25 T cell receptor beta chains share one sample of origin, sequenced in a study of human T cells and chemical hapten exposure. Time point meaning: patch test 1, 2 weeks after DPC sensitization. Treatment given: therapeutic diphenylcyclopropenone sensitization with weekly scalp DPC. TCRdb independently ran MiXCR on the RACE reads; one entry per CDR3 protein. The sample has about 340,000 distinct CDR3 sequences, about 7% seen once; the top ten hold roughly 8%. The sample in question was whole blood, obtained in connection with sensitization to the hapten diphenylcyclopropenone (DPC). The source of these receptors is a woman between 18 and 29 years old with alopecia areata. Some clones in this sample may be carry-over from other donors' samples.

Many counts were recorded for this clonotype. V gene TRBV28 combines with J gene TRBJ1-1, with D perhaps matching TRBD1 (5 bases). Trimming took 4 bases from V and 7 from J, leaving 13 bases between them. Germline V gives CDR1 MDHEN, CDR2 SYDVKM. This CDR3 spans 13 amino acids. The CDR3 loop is CASSSLQAFEAFF. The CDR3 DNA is TGTGCCAGCAGTTCGTTACAGGCTTTTGAAGCTTTCTTT.

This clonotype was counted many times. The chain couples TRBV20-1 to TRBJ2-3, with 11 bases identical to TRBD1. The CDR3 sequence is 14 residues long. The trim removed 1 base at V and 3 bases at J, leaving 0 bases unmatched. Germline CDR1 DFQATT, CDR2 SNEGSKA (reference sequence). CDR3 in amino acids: CSARGDRGTDTQYF. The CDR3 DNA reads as TGCAGTGCTAGAGGGGACAGGGGGACAGATACGCAGTATTTT.

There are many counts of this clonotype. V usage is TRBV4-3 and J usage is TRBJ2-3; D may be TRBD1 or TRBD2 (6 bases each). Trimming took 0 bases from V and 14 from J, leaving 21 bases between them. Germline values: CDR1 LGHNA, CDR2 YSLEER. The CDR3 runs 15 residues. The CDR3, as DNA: TGCGCCAGCAGCCAAGATCAAGGTTTATCGGGGGCCGCGTATTTT. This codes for CASSQDQGLSGAAYF.

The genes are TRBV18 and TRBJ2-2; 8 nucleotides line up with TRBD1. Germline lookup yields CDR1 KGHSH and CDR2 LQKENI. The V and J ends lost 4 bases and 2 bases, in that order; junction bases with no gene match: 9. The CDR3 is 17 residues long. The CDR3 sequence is CASSLQGGRSNTGELFF. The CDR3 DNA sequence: TGTGCCAGCTCACTACAGGGGGGTCGTTCAAACACCGGGGAGCTGTTTTTT.

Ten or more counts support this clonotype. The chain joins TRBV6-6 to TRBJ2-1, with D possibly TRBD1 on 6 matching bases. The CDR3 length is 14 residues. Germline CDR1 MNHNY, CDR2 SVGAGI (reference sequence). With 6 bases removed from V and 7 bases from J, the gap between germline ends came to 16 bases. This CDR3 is CASRPRQDSNEQFF. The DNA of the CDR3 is TGTGCCAGCAGACCCAGACAGGACTCGAATGAGCAGTTCTTC.

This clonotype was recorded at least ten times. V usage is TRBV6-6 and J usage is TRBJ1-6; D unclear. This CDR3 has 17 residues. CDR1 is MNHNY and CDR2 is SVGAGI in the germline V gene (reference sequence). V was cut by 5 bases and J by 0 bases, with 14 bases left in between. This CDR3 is CASSPGTGSSYNSPLHF. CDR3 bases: TGTGCCAGCAGTCCCGGCACGGGCAGCTCCTATAATTCACCCCTCCACTTT.

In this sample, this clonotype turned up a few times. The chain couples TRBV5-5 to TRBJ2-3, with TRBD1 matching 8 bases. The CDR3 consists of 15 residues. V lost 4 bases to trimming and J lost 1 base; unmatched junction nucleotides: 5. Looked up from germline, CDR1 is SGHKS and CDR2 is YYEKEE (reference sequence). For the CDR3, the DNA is TGTGCCAGCAGCGGACAGGGACCCGGCACAGATACGCAGTATTTT. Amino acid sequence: CASSGQGPGTDTQYF.

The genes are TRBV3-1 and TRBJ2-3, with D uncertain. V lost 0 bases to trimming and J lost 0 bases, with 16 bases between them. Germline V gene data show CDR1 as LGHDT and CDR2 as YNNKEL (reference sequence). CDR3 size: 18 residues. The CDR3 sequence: CASSQELAGFLSTDTQYF. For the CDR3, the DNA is TGTGCCAGCAGCCAAGAACTTGCCGGGTTCCTTAGCACAGATACGCAGTATTTT.

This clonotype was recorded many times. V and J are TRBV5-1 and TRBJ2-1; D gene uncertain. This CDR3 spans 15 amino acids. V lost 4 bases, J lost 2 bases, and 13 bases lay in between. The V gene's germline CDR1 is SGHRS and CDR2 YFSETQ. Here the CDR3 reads CASSARSFPYNEQFF. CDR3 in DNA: TGCGCCAGCAGCGCTCGAAGTTTCCCCTACAATGAGCAGTTCTTC. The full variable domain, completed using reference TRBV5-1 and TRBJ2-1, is KAGVTQTPRYLIKTRGQQVTLSCSPISGHRSVSWYQQTPGQGLQFLFEYFSETQRNKGNFPGRFSGRQFSNSRSEMNVSTLELGDSALYLCASSARSFPYNEQFFGPGTRLTVL.

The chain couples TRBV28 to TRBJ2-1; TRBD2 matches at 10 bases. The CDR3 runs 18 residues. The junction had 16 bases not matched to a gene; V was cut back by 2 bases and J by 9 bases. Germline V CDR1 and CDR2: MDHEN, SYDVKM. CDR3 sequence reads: CASSLRSGSGGPGGEQFF. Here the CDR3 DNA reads TGTGCCAGCAGTTTAAGATCTGGTAGCGGGGGGCCTGGCGGTGAGCAGTTCTTC.

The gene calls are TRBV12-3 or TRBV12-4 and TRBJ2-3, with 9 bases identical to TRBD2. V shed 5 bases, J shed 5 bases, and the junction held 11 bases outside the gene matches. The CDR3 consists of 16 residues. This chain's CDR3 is CASSPFAGGLRDTQYF. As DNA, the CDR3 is TGTGCCAGCAGTCCTTTCGCGGGGGGGCTCCGAGATACGCAGTATTTT.

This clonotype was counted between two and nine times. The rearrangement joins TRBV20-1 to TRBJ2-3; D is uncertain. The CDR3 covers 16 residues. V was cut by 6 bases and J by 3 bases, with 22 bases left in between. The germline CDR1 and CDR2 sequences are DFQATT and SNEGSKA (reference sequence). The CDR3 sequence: CSASQTKKIGTDTQYF. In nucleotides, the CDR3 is TGCAGTGCCTCACAGACGAAAAAAATAGGGACAGATACGCAGTATTTT.

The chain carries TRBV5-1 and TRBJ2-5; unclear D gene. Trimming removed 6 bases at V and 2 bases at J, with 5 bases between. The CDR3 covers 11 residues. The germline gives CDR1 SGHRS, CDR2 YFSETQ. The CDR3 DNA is TGCGCCAGCAACCAACAAGAGACCCAGTACTTC. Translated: CASNQQETQYF.

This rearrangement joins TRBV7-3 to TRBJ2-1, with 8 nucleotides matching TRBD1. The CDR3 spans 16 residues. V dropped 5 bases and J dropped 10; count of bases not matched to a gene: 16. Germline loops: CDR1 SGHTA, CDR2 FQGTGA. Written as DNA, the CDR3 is TGTGCCAGCAGCCCCGGGCGGGACAGGACGTCATGGGAGCAGTTCTTC. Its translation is CASSPGRDRTSWEQFF.

In DNA form, the CDR3 reads TGTGCCAGCAGCTCCGGATCGGGAGGCACTGAAGCTTTCTTT. This codes for CASSSGSGGTEAFF. The gene calls are TRBV7-3 and TRBJ1-1, with D unresolved. The CDR3 sequence is 14 residues long. CDR1 SGHTA and CDR2 FQGTGA come from the germline V gene. Between the trimmed V and J ends, which lost 4 bases and 4 bases, there was a span of 13 bases.

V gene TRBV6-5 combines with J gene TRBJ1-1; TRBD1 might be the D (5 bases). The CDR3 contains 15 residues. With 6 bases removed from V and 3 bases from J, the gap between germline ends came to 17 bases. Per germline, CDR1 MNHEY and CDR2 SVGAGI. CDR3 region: CASSSGGVSDTEAFF. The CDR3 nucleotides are TGTGCCAGCAGCTCCGGGGGGGTTTCGGACACTGAAGCTTTCTTT.

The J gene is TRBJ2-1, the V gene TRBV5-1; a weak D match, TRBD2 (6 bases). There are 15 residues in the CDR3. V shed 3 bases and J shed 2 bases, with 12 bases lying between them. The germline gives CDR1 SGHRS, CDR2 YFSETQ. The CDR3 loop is CASSSRDFPYNEQFF. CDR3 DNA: TGCGCCAGCAGCTCCCGGGACTTTCCCTACAATGAGCAGTTCTTC. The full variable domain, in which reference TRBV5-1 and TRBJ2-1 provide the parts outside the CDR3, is KAGVTQTPRYLIKTRGQQVTLSCSPISGHRSVSWYQQTPGQGLQFLFEYFSETQRNKGNFPGRFSGRQFSNSRSEMNVSTLELGDSALYLCASSSRDFPYNEQFFGPGTRLTVL.

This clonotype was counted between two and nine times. The CDR3 nucleotides read TGTGCTAGTGGCCCGGAGGTAGATACGCAGTATTTT. Translation: CASGPEVDTQYF. The gene calls are TRBV12-5 and TRBJ2-3; D is possibly TRBD2 (5 bases). In germline, CDR1 is LGHNT, CDR2 FRNRAP. CDR3 length equals 12 residues. V lost 6 bases and J lost 5, with 9 bases in between. The full variable domain, its missing parts supplied by reference TRBV12-5 and TRBJ2-3, is DARVTQTPRHKVTEMGQEVTMRCQPILGHNTVFWYRQTMMQGLELLAYFRNRAPLDDSGMPKDRFSAEMPDATLATLKIQPSEPRDSAVYFCASGPEVDTQYFGPGTRLTVL.

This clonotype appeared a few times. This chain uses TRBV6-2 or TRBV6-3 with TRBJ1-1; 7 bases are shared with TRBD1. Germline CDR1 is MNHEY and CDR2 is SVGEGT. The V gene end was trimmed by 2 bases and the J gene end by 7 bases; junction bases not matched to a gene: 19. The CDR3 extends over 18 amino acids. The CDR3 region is CASSYLRRYPGQDLEAFF. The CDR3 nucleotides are TGTGCCAGCAGTTACCTGAGAAGATATCCCGGACAGGACCTTGAAGCTTTCTTT.

In nucleotides, the CDR3 is TGTGCCATCAGTGAGTCCCAAGCGGGGACGTACCAAGAGACCCAGTACTTC. It encodes CAISESQAGTYQETQYF. The chain couples TRBV10-3 to TRBJ2-5; 7 bases agree with TRBD2. V was pared by 0 bases and J by 0 bases, with 7 bases of the junction left unmatched. The CDR3 consists of 17 residues. From germline, CDR1 is ENHRY and CDR2 SYGVKD.

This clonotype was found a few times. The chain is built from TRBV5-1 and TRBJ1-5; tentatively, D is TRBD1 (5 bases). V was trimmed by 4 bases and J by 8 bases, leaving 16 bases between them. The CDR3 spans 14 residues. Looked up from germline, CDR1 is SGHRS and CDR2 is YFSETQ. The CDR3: CASSQGRGEKPQHF. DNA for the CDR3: TGCGCCAGCAGCCAAGGACGGGGCGAGAAGCCCCAGCATTTT.

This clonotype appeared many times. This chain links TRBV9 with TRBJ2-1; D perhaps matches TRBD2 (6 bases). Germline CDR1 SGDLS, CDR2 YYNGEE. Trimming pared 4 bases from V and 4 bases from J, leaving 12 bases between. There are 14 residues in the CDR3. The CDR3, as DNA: TGTGCCAGCAGCCCGTCCGGGGGATACAATGAGCAGTTCTTC. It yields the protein CASSPSGGYNEQFF.

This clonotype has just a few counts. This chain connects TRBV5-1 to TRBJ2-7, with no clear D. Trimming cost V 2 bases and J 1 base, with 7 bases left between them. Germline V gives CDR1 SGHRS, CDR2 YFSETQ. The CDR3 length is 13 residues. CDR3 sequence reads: CASSFQESYEQYF. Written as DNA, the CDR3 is TGCGCCAGCAGCTTCCAAGAATCCTACGAGCAGTACTTC.

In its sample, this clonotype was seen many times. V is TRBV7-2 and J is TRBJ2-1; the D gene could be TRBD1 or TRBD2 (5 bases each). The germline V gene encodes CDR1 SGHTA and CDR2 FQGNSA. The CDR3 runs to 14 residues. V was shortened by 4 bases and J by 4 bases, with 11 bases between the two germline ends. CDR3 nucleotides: TGTGCCAGCAGCTCACCTGGGGGTTACAATGAGCAGTTCTTC. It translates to CASSSPGGYNEQFF.

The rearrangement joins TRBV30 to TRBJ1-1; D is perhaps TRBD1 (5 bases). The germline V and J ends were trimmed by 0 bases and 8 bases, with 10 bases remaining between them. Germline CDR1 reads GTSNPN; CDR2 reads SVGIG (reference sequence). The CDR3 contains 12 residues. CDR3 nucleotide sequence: TGTGCCTGGAGTGTACGACGGACAGAAGCTTTCTTT. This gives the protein CAWSVRRTEAFF.